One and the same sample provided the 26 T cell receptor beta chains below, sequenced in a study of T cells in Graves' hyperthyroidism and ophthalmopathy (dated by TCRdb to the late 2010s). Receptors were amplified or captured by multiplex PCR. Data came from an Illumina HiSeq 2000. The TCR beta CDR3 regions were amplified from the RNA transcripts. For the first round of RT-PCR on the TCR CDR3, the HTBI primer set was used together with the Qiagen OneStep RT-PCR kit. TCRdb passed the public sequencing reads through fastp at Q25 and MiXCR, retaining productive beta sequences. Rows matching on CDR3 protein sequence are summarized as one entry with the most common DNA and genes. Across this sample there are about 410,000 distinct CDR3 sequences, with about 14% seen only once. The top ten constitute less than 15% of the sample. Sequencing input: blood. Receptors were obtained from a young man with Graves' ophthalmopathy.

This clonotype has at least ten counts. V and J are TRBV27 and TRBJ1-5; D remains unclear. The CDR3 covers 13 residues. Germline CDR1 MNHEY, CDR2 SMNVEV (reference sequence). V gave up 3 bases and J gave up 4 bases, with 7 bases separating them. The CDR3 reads CASSLEFNQPQHF. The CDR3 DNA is TGTGCCAGCAGTTTGGAGTTTAATCAGCCCCAGCATTTT.

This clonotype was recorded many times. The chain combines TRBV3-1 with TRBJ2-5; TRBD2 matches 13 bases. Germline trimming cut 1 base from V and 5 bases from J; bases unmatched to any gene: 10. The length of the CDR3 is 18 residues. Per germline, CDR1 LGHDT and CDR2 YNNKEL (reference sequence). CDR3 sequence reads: CASSQAWTSGSVQETQYF. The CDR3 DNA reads TGTGCCAGCAGCCAAGCCTGGACTAGCGGGAGTGTACAGGAGACCCAGTACTTC.

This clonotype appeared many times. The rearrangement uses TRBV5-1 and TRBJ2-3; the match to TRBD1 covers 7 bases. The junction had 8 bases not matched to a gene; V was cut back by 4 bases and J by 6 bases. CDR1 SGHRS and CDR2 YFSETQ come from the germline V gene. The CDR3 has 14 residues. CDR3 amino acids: CASSPVQGKDTQYF. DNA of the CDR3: TGCGCCAGCAGCCCGGTACAGGGGAAGGATACGCAGTATTTT. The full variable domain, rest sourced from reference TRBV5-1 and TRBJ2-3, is KAGVTQTPRYLIKTRGQQVTLSCSPISGHRSVSWYQQTPGQGLQFLFEYFSETQRNKGNFPGRFSGRQFSNSRSEMNVSTLELGDSALYLCASSPVQGKDTQYFGPGTRLTVL.

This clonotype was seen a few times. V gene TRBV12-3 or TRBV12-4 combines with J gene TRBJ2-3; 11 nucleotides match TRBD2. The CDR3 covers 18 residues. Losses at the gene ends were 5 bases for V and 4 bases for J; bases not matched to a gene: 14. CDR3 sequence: CASSRGTSGIKPPDTQYF. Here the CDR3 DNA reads TGTGCCAGCAGTCGAGGGACTAGCGGTATCAAACCCCCAGATACGCAGTATTTT.

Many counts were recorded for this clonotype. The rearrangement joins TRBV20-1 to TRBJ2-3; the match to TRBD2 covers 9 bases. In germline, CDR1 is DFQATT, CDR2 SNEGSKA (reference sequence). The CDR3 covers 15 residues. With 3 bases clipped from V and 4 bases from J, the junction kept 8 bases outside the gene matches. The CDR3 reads CSARVGGGGPDTQYF. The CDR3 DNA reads TGCAGTGCTAGGGTAGGCGGGGGGGGCCCAGATACGCAGTATTTT.

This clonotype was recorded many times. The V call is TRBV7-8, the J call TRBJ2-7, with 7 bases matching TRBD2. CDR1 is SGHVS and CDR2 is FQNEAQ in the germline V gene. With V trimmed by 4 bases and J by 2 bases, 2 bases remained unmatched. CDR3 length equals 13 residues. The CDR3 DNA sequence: TGTGCCAGCAGCTGGGGACTAACCTACGAGCAGTACTTC. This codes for CASSWGLTYEQYF.

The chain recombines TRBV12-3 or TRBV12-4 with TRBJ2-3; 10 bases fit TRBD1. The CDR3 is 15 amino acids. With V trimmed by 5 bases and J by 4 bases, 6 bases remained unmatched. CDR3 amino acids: CASSVAGTGADTQYF. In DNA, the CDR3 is TGTGCCAGCAGTGTCGCCGGGACAGGGGCAGATACGCAGTATTTT.

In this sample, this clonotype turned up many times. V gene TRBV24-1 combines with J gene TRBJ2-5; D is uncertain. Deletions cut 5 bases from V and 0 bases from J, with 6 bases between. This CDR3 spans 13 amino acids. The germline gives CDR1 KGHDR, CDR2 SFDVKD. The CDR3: CATSGSYQETQYF. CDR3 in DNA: TGTGCCACCAGTGGGTCGTACCAAGAGACCCAGTACTTC.

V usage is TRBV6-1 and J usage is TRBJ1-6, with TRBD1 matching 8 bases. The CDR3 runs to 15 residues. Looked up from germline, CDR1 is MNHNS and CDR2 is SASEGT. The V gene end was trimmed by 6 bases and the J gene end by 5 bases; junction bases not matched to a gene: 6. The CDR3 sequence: CASSPTTGDNSPLHF. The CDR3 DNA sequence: TGTGCCAGCAGCCCGACGACAGGGGATAATTCACCCCTCCACTTT.

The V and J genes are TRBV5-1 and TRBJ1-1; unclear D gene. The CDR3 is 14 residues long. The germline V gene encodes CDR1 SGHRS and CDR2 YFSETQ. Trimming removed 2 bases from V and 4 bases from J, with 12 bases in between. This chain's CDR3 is CASSLPTLSTEAFF. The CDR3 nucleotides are TGCGCCAGCAGCTTACCGACCCTTAGCACTGAAGCTTTCTTT.

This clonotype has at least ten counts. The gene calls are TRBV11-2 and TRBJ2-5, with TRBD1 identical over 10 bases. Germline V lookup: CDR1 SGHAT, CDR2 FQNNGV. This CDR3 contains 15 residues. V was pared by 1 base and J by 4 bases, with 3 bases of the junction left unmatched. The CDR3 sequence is CASSLGQGAAETQYF. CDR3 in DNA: TGTGCCAGCAGCTTAGGACAGGGGGCGGCAGAGACCCAGTACTTC.

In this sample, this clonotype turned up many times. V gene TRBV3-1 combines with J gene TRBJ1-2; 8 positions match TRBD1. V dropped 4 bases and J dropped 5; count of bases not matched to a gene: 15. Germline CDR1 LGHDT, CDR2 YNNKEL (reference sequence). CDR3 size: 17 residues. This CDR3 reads CASSPRHKDRALYGYTF. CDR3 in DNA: TGTGCCAGCAGCCCCCGGCACAAGGACAGGGCCCTTTATGGCTACACCTTC.

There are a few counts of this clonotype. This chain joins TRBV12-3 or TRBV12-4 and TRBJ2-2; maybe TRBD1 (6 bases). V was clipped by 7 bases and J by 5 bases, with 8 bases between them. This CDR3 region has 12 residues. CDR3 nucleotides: TGTGCCAGCACGACAGGTACCGGGGAGCTGTTTTTT. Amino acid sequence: CASTTGTGELFF.

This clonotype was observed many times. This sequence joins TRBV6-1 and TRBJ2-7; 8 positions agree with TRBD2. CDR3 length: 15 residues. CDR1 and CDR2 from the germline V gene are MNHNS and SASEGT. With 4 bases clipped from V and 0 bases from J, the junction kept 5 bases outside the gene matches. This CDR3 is CASSVIAGSSYEQYF. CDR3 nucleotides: TGTGCCAGCAGTGTGATAGCGGGGTCCTCCTACGAGCAGTACTTC.

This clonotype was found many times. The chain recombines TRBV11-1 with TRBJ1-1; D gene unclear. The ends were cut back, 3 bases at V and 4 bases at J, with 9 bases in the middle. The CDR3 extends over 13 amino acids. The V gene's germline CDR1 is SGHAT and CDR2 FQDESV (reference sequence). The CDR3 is CASSLIEATEAFF. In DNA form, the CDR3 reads TGTGCCAGCAGCTTGATTGAGGCCACTGAAGCTTTCTTT. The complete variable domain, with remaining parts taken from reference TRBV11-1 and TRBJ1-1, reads EAEVAQSPRYKITEKSQAVAFWCDPISGHATLYWYRQILGQGPELLVQFQDESVVDDSQLPKDRFSAERLKGVDSTLKIQPAELGDSAMYLCASSLIEATEAFFGQGTRLTVV.

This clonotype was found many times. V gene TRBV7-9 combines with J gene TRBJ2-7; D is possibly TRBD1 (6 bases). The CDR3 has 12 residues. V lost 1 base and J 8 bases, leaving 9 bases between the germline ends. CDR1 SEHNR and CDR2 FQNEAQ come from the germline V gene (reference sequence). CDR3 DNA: TGTGCCAGCAGCTTAGAGGGGGTGCAGCAGTACTTC. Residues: CASSLEGVQQYF.

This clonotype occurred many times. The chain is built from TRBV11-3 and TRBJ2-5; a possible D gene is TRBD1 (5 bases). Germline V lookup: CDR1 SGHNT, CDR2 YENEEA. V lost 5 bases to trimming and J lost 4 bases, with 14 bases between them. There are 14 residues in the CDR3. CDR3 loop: CASSGRQFLETQYF. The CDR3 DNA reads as TGTGCCAGCAGCGGCCGACAGTTTCTAGAGACCCAGTACTTC.

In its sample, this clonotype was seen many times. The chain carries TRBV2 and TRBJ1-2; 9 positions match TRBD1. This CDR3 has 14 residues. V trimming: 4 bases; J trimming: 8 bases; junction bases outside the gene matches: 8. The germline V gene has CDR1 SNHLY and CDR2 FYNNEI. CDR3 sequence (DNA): TGTGCCAGCAGTGCGCGGACAGGGGTAGGGGGCTACACCTTC. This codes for CASSARTGVGGYTF.

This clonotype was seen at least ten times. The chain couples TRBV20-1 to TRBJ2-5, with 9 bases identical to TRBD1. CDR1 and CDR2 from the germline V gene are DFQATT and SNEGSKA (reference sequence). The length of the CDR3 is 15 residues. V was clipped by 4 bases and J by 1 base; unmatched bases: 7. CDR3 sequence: CSATQGTGLQETQYF. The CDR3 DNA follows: TGCAGTGCTACTCAGGGGACAGGGCTCCAAGAGACCCAGTACTTC.

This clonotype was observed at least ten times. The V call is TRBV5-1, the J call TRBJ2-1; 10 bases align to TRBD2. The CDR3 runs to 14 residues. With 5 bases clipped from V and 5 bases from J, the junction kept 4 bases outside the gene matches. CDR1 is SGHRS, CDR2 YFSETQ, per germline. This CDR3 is CASRLAGEHNEQFF. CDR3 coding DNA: TGCGCCAGCAGGCTAGCGGGAGAGCACAATGAGCAGTTCTTC.

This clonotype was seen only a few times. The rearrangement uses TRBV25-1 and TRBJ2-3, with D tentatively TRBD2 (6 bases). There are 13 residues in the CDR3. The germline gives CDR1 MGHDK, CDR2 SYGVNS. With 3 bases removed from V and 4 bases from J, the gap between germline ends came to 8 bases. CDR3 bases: TGTGCCAGCAGTGACGGGGGTTCAGATACGCAGTATTTT. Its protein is CASSDGGSDTQYF.

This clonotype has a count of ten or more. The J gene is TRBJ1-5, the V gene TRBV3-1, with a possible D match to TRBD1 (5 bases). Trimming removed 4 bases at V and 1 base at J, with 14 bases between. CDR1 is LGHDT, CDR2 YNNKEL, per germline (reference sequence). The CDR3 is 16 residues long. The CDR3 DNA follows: TGTGCCAGCAGCCCCCGGGGCAGCGGAAGCAATCAGCCCCAGCATTTT. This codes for CASSPRGSGSNQPQHF.

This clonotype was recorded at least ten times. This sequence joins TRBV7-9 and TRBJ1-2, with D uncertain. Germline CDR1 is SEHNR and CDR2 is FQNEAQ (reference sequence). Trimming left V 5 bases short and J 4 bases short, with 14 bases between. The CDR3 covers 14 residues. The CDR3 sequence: CASSIVGISYGYTF. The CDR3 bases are TGTGCCAGCAGCATAGTCGGGATATCCTATGGCTACACCTTC.

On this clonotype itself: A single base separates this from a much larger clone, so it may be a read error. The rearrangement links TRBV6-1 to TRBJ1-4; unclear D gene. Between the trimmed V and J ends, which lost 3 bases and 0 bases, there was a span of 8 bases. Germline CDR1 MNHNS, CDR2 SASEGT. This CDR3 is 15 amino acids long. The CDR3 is CASSEHGATNEKLFF. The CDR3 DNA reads TGTGCCAGCAGTGAGCATGGGGCAACTAATGAAAAACTGTTTTTT.

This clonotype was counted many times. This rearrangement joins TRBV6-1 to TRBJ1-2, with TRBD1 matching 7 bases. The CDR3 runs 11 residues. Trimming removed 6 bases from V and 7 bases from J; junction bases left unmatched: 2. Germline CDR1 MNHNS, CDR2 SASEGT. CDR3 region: CASSRGAGYTF. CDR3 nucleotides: TGTGCCAGCAGCAGGGGGGCTGGCTACACCTTC.

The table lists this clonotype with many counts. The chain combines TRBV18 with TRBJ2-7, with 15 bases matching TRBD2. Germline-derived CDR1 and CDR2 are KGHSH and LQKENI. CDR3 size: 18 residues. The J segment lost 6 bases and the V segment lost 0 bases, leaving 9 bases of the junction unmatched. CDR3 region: CASSPPGLAGGSTAEQYF. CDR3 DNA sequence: TGTGCCAGCTCACCACCGGGACTAGCGGGAGGTTCCACGGCCGAGCAGTACTTC. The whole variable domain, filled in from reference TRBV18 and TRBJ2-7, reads NAGVMQNPRHLVRRRGQEARLRCSPMKGHSHVYWYRQLPEEGLKFMVYLQKENIIDESGMPKERFSAEFPKEGPSILRIQQVVRGDSAAYFCASSPPGLAGGSTAEQYFGPGTRLTVT.